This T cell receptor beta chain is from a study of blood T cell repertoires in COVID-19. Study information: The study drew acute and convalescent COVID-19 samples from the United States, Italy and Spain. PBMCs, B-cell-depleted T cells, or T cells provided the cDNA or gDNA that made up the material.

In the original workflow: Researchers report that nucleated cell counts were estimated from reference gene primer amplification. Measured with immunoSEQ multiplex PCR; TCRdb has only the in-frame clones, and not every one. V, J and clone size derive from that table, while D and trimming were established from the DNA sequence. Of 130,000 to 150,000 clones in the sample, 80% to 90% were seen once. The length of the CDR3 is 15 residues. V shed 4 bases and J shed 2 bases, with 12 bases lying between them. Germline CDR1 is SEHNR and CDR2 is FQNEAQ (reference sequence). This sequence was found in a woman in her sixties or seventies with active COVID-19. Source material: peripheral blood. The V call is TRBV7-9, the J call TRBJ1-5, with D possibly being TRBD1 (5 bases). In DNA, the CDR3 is TGTGCCAGCAGCTCAGGGTTGGACGGCAATCAGCCCCAGCATTTT. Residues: CASSSGLDGNQPQHF.